A selection of T cell receptor beta chains follows, all from one sample in a study of shared clonotypes between healthy human individuals. Method: immunoSEQ multiplex PCR; TCRdb's copy keeps in-frame clones and lacks some. The sample comprises around 450,000 clones, roughly 77% of which are singletons, and around 14% rests with the top ten. Sequenced sample: PBMCs. The origin of the receptors is a woman aged 40 to 49 in good health. Some clones in this sample may be carry-over from other donors' samples. CDR3s include the opening cysteine and the closing phenylalanine or tryptophan. D genes are given only for firm matches. The size of a clone is reported for some rows only, either as once, few or many, or as a class for expanded clones.

d_gene: .
v_gene: TRBV7-9
abundance: .
j_gene: TRBJ2-1
CDR3aa: CASSLRGGHYNEQFF

d_gene: .
v_gene: TRBV2
abundance: many
j_gene: TRBJ2-1
CDR3aa: CASSAWKATDNEQFF

d_gene: .
v_gene: TRBV9
abundance: once
j_gene: TRBJ2-7
CDR3aa: CASSVGPGAHYEQYF

d_gene: .
v_gene: TRBV19
abundance: .
j_gene: TRBJ1-5
CDR3aa: CASSGVNQPQHF

d_gene: .
v_gene: TRBV15
abundance: .
j_gene: TRBJ1-2
CDR3aa: CATSRSRDGGYTF

d_gene: TRBD2
v_gene: TRBV28
abundance: once
j_gene: TRBJ2-5
CDR3aa: CASSPLAGARETQYF

d_gene: .
v_gene: TRBV19
abundance: .
j_gene: TRBJ1-1
CDR3aa: CASSIRGTNTEAFF

d_gene: TRBD2
v_gene: TRBV6-1
abundance: once
j_gene: TRBJ2-7
CDR3aa: CASSSSGRGNYEQYF

d_gene: TRBD1
v_gene: TRBV28
abundance: medium-sized
j_gene: TRBJ2-1
CDR3aa: CASSPLFGTGFYNEQFF

d_gene: .
v_gene: TRBV7-3
abundance: once
j_gene: TRBJ2-3
CDR3aa: CASSFLGTDTQYF

d_gene: TRBD1
v_gene: TRBV7-9
abundance: .
j_gene: TRBJ2-6
CDR3aa: CASSLEGQSFLSGLTF

d_gene: TRBD2
v_gene: TRBV6-1
abundance: few
j_gene: TRBJ2-2
CDR3aa: CASSLLAGGAGELFF

d_gene: TRBD1
v_gene: TRBV4-1
abundance: .
j_gene: TRBJ1-1
CDR3aa: CASSKTGLAEAFF

d_gene: .
v_gene: TRBV28
abundance: .
j_gene: TRBJ1-1
CDR3aa: CASSLSLLSGTEAFF

d_gene: TRBD2
v_gene: TRBV11-2
abundance: once
j_gene: TRBJ2-7
CDR3aa: CASSLDSGGGYEQYF

d_gene: .
v_gene: TRBV7-2
abundance: .
j_gene: TRBJ2-3
CDR3aa: CASSLATQDTQYF

d_gene: TRBD1
v_gene: TRBV9
abundance: .
j_gene: TRBJ1-2
CDR3aa: CASSVEGQGVPYGYTF

d_gene: TRBD1
v_gene: TRBV15
abundance: many
j_gene: TRBJ2-7
CDR3aa: CATSRDVRDRGYEQYF

d_gene: .
v_gene: TRBV21-1
abundance: many
j_gene: TRBJ2-1
CDR3aa: CASSSQASGPSYNEQFF

d_gene: TRBD2
v_gene: TRBV27
abundance: .
j_gene: TRBJ2-7
CDR3aa: CASSDGTSKDEQYF

d_gene: TRBD2
v_gene: TRBV18
abundance: .
j_gene: TRBJ2-3
CDR3aa: CASSPVGTSGNADTQYF

d_gene: TRBD1
v_gene: TRBV2
abundance: .
j_gene: TRBJ2-7
CDR3aa: CASGTGVSREQYF

d_gene: TRBD2
v_gene: TRBV9
abundance: .
j_gene: TRBJ2-1
CDR3aa: CASSVAQTLAGGPNEQFF

d_gene: TRBD1
v_gene: TRBV6-5
abundance: .
j_gene: TRBJ2-3
CDR3aa: CASSRTGADTQYF

d_gene: TRBD1
v_gene: TRBV2
abundance: .
j_gene: TRBJ1-5
CDR3aa: CASSEGGTDSNQPQHF

d_gene: .
v_gene: TRBV4-2
abundance: .
j_gene: TRBJ1-4
CDR3aa: CASSPGLGEKLFF

d_gene: TRBD1
v_gene: TRBV6-5
abundance: .
j_gene: TRBJ1-3
CDR3aa: CASSYSGTAGNTIYF

d_gene: .
v_gene: TRBV6-1
abundance: .
j_gene: TRBJ2-7
CDR3aa: CASSEGNEQYF

d_gene: .
v_gene: TRBV18
abundance: .
j_gene: TRBJ2-5
CDR3aa: CASSPTGQRLGTQYF

d_gene: .
v_gene: TRBV6-9
abundance: .
j_gene: TRBJ2-1
CDR3aa: CASSYSMAGDDSYNEQFF

d_gene: .
v_gene: TRBV2
abundance: .
j_gene: TRBJ2-7
CDR3aa: CAGAKESSYEQYF

d_gene: TRBD1
v_gene: TRBV28
abundance: .
j_gene: TRBJ1-5
CDR3aa: CASSPPSTGGYSNQPQHF

d_gene: .
v_gene: TRBV18
abundance: .
j_gene: TRBJ2-2
CDR3aa: CASSSPSQDRSGELFF